What follows describes a single TCR beta chain. What it binds is unknown. The record originates from a study of shared clonotypes between healthy human individuals. Findings and limits, study-wide: Unshared clonotypes carried lower generation probabilities than those common to all four donors.

The donors, all of them Caucasian adults, lived in Nashville, Tennessee. This CDR3 comprises 14 residues. Germline V lookup: CDR1 GTSNPN, CDR2 SVGIG (reference sequence). V lost 2 bases and J 3 bases, leaving 8 bases between the germline ends. Sequenced by immunoSEQ multiplex PCR; TCRdb stores in-frame clones only, minus some. The table lists around 990,000 clones, roughly 80% of them singletons. The source material was memory CD4+ T cells from PBMCs. Subset defined: CD45RA-negative fraction. The chain recombines TRBV30 with TRBJ2-6; D remains unclear. The sequence was collected from a man between 18 and 29 years old in good health. Some clones in this sample may be carry-over from other donors' samples. CDR3 coding DNA: TGTGCCTGGAGTCTAGGGAATGGGGCCAACGTCCTGACTTTC. Translating it yields CAWSLGNGANVLTF.